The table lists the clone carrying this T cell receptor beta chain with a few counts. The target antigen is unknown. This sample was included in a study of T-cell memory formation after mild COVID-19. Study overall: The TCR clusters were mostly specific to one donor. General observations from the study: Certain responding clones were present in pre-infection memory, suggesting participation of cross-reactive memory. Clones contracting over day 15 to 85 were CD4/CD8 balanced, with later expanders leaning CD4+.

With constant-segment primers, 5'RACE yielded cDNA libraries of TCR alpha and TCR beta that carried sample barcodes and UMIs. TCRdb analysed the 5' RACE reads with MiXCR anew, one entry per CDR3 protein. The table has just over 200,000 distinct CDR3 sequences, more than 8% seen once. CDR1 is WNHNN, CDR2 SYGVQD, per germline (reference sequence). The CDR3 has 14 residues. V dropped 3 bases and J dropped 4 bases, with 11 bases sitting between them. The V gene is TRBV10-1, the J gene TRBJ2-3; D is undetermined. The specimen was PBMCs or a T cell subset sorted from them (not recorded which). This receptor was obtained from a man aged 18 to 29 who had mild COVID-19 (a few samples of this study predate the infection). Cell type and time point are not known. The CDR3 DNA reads TGCGCCAGCAGTGATAACTGGGGTGCAGATACGCAGTATTTT. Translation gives CASSDNWGADTQYF.